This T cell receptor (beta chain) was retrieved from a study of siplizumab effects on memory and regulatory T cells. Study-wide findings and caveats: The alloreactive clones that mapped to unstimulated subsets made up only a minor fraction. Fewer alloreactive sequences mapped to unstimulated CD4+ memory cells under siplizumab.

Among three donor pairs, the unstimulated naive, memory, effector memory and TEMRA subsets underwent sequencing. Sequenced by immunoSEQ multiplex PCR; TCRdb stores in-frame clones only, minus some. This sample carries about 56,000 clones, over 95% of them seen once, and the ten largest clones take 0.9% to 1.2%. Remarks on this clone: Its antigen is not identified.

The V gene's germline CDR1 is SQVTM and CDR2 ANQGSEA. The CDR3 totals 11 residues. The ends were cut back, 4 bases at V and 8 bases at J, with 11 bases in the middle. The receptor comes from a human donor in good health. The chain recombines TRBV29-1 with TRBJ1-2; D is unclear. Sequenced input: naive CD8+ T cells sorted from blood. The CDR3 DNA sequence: TGCAGCGTTGTAGGGATTCCAGGCTACACCTTC. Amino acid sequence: CSVVGIPGYTF.